This T cell receptor beta chain came from a study of PD-L1 blockade in urothelial cancer. In the study overall: When patients started atezolizumab around 2014, it was given at 1,200 mg intravenously every 3 weeks. Bladder-origin urothelial cancer in males covered twenty-five of 29 patients. Across blood samples, T cells had a median count of 141,255.

The method was immunoSEQ multiplex PCR; TCRdb's version includes in-frame clones alone and lacks a portion of them. Of approximately 90,000 clones listed, around 91% are singletons. Time point given: pretreatment peripheral blood. It was locally advanced or metastatic urothelial carcinoma that patients had. The CDR3 consists of 14 residues. Germline-derived CDR1 and CDR2 are SGHNT and YYREEE (reference sequence). Trimming shortened V by 1 base and J by 10 bases, and 12 bases separated the two germline ends. This specimen consisted of PBMCs, obtained around atezolizumab (anti-PD-L1) treatment. The clonotype originates from a man between 60 and 70 years old with urothelial cancer. The V and J genes are TRBV5-4 and TRBJ1-6; no reliable D call. DNA of the CDR3: TGTGCCAGCAGCTTGAATCCCCGGGAATCACCCCTCCACTTT. It specifies CASSLNPRESPLHF.